The rows below give T cell receptor beta chains drawn from one sample of a study of patients and donors after allogeneic stem cell transplantation. TCRdb re-called the RT-PCR reads through MiXCR, storing one row per CDR3 protein. This table has approximately 430,000 distinct CDR3 sequences, around 15% appearing once. The specimen sequenced was blood, either unsorted or a sorted T cell fraction (not recorded which). The receptors shown here come from a human donor who was either an allogeneic HSCT recipient or a stem cell or donor lymphocyte infusion donor (not recorded which). It is not recorded whose cells these are; they may come from a transplant donor. Both conserved end residues are part of each CDR3. Each record gives: V gene, D gene, J gene, clone size, CDR3 DNA, CDR3 protein. D genes are given only for firm matches. Where a row states a size, it is once, few, many or the class of an expanded clone; other rows omit it.

>TRBV20-1|.|TRBJ2-1|once
TGCAGTGCTTCACCGACCTGGAGCTCCTACAATGAGCAGTTCTTC
CSASPTWSSYNEQFF
>TRBV15|.|TRBJ1-1|.
TGTGCCACCAGCAATAGGGCGAGGAACACTGAAGCTTTCTTT
CATSNRARNTEAFF
>TRBV18|TRBD1|TRBJ2-1|few
TGTGCCAGCTCACCGTTGGGATGGAGGACAGGGAATGGCGATGAGCAGTTCTTC
CASSPLGWRTGNGDEQFF
>TRBV29-1|.|TRBJ2-1|many
TGCAGCGTTGGCGGGGCAGCCTACAATGAGCAGTTCTTC
CSVGGAAYNEQFF
>TRBV7-2|.|TRBJ1-3|.
TGTGCCAGCAGCTTAGTTCTTGGCGCTTCCTCTGGAAACACCATATATTTT
CASSLVLGASSGNTIYF
>TRBV29-1|.|TRBJ2-6|many
TGCAGCGTTGAAGAGGCCAGTAGGCCACTTGGGGCCAACGTCCTGACTTTC
CSVEEASRPLGANVLTF
>TRBV2|.|TRBJ2-7|few
TGTGCCATCCGGGACGGCAGCAACTACGAGCAGTACTTC
CAIRDGSNYEQYF
>TRBV12-3/TRBV12-4|TRBD2|TRBJ2-1|few
TGTGCCAGCAGCCCTAGCGGGAGATCCTACAATGAGCAGTTCTTC
CASSPSGRSYNEQFF
>TRBV20-1|.|TRBJ2-4|.
TGCAGTGCTAGATATGGGGGCAAAAACATTCAGTACTTC
CSARYGGKNIQYF
>TRBV5-1|TRBD2|TRBJ2-1|few
TGCGCCAGCAGGGTTCTAGCGGGGACTATACCGTACAATGAGCAGTTCTTC
CASRVLAGTIPYNEQFF
>TRBV7-2|.|TRBJ2-3|few
TGTGCCAGCAGCTTATACGGGTGGCCTCGGACAGATACGCAGTATTTT
CASSLYGWPRTDTQYF
>TRBV4-2|.|TRBJ2-7|.
TGTGCCAGCAGCCAGGCCGGGACCAGCTCTTCCGAGCAGTACTTC
CASSQAGTSSSEQYF
>TRBV24-1|TRBD1|TRBJ1-1|few
TGTGCCACCAGTGAGTCAGGGGGCCTAACTGAAGCTTTCTTT
CATSESGGLTEAFF
>TRBV28|.|TRBJ2-2|.
TGTGCCAGCAGCTCACGACTATCAGCCGGGGAGCTGTTTTTT
CASSSRLSAGELFF
>TRBV19|TRBD1|TRBJ2-7|few
TGTGCCAGTAGTGACCCACGACAGGGGGTTGCCTCCTACGAGCAGTACTTC
CASSDPRQGVASYEQYF
>TRBV2|.|TRBJ1-1|.
TGTGCCAGCAATCCCCAGGGGATGACCACTGAAGCTTTCTTT
CASNPQGMTTEAFF
>TRBV4-3|.|TRBJ2-1|.
TGCGCCAGCAGCCAAGATCTAGCGCCGAGCTCCTACAATGAGCAGTTCTTC
CASSQDLAPSSYNEQFF
>TRBV4-1|.|TRBJ2-7|.
TGCGCCAGCAGCCAAGATTACAGACCAACCTACGAGCAGTACTTC
CASSQDYRPTYEQYF
>TRBV20-1|.|TRBJ2-3|few
TGCAGTGCTGTTCTGCCGGGGGCCAGGACAGATACGCAGTATTTT
CSAVLPGARTDTQYF
>TRBV6-5|.|TRBJ2-7|.
TGTGCCAGCAGTTACTGGGCAGACTACGAGCAGTACTTC
CASSYWADYEQYF
>TRBV12-3/TRBV12-4|.|TRBJ2-3|few
TGTGCCAGCAGAAGAGGCACAGATACGCAGTATTTT
CASRRGTDTQYF
>TRBV20-1|.|TRBJ1-2|few
TGCAGTGCTTGGACATCCGTTAACTATGGCTACACCTTC
CSAWTSVNYGYTF
>TRBV20-1|.|TRBJ1-3|.
TGCAGTGCTAGAGATGGAGTGAAACCTGGAAACACCATATATTTT
CSARDGVKPGNTIYF
>TRBV11-1|TRBD2|TRBJ2-5|many
TGTGCCAGCAGCTTAGGAGGAACCTCTAGCGGGGGCCGGGAGACCCAGTACTTC
CASSLGGTSSGGRETQYF
>TRBV4-1|TRBD2|TRBJ2-1|few
TGCGCCAGCAGCCAAACGGGACTAGACAATGAGCAGTTCTTC
CASSQTGLDNEQFF
>TRBV5-1|TRBD1|TRBJ2-1|many
TGCGCCAGCAGCCGGGACAGAAGCTCCTACAATGAGCAGTTCTTC
CASSRDRSSYNEQFF
>TRBV6-5|.|TRBJ2-7|.
TGTGCCAGCAGTTACGTTGCCGGGGGCTACGAGCAGTACTTC
CASSYVAGGYEQYF
>TRBV4-1|.|TRBJ1-4|.
TGCGCCAGCAGCCCCCACTTAGTAGAAAAACTGTTTTTT
CASSPHLVEKLFF
>TRBV18|.|TRBJ2-5|few
TGTGCCAGCTCACTTCTACTACGACAGACCCAAGAGACCCAGTACTTC
CASSLLLRQTQETQYF
>TRBV5-1|.|TRBJ2-2|many
TGCGCCAGCGGCCAGAGGAACACCGGGGAGCTGTTTTTT
CASGQRNTGELFF
>TRBV7-2|TRBD1|TRBJ1-1|.
TGTGCCAGCAGCTTAGCAACAGGGGGTATCACTGAAGCTTTCTTT
CASSLATGGITEAFF
>TRBV6-6|.|TRBJ2-5|.
TGTGCCAGCGGTGGAAAGACCCAGTACTTC
CASGGKTQYF
>TRBV30|.|TRBJ1-2|.
TGTGCCTGGAGTCGGGACCTATTAGAATTGGCTGGCTACACCTTC
CAWSRDLLELAGYTF
>TRBV7-8|TRBD2|TRBJ2-7|.
TGTGCCAGCAGCTTATTGGGGAGGGAGGGCGCGTACTTC
CASSLLGREGAYF
>TRBV7-2|.|TRBJ1-2|.
TGTGCCAGCAGCATTAGCCTGACGGGCTATGGCTACACCTTC
CASSISLTGYGYTF
>TRBV20-1|TRBD1|TRBJ2-7|.
TGCAGTGCCACCGGGACAGCTGATTACGAGCAGTACTTC
CSATGTADYEQYF
>TRBV29-1|.|TRBJ1-1|.
TGCAGCGTGAAAGGCCTAAATATTGAAGCTTTCTTT
CSVKGLNIEAFF
>TRBV5-1|TRBD1|TRBJ1-1|many
TGTGCCAGCAGCTTGGACAGGGGTAGGACTGAAGCTTTCTTT
CASSLDRGRTEAFF
>TRBV18|TRBD1|TRBJ2-7|few
TGTGCCAGCTCACCACCGGGACAGGGGGCATACGAGCAGTACTTC
CASSPPGQGAYEQYF
>TRBV19|.|TRBJ1-1|few
TGTGCCAGTACCAACCCAGGGCTCATGAACACTGAAGCTTTCTTT
CASTNPGLMNTEAFF
>TRBV12-3/TRBV12-4|.|TRBJ1-1|.
TGTGCCAGCAGTTTCGCCACTGAAGCTTTCTTT
CASSFATEAFF
>TRBV10-3|TRBD2|TRBJ2-3|.
TGTGCCATCAGTGAGTCTTTTACTAGCGGGAGAATGCCAGATACGCAGTATTTT
CAISESFTSGRMPDTQYF
>TRBV3-1|TRBD2|TRBJ2-3|.
TGTGCCAGCAGCCAAGGGGTCGGGGGGGCAACAGATACGCAGTATTTT
CASSQGVGGATDTQYF
>TRBV10-3|.|TRBJ1-6|.
TGTGCCATCAGTGGAGGGGGGGGTCGGAGCTCCTATAATTCACCCCTCCACTTT
CAISGGGGRSSYNSPLHF
>TRBV5-5|.|TRBJ2-5|few
TGTGCCAGCAGCTTCTTGACAGAGAAGTACTTC
CASSFLTEKYF
>TRBV18|.|TRBJ2-3|once
TGTGCCAGCTCACCGACGCCCGGCGGCACAGATACGCAGTATTTT
CASSPTPGGTDTQYF
>TRBV25-1|.|TRBJ1-2|few
TGTGCCAGCAGTGAATTAGGAAACAGTCGGGACTATGGCTACACCTTC
CASSELGNSRDYGYTF
>TRBV7-2|.|TRBJ2-1|many
TGTGCCAGCAGCTTAGCGATGAGCTCCTACAATGAGCAGTTCTTC
CASSLAMSSYNEQFF
>TRBV6-4|TRBD1|TRBJ1-1|few
TGTGCCAGCAGTGACACAGGGGGGACTGAAGCTTTCTTT
CASSDTGGTEAFF
>TRBV4-1|.|TRBJ2-7|many
TGCGCCAGCAGCCCCGGACAGCGTTCCCCTTTTACCTACGAGCAGTACTTC
CASSPGQRSPFTYEQYF
>TRBV4-2|.|TRBJ2-7|.
TGTGCCAGCAGCCCCTCGAGACAGAACTACGAGCAGTACTTC
CASSPSRQNYEQYF
>TRBV19|TRBD2|TRBJ2-3|.
TGTGCCAGTAGAAGTAGCGGGAGTTCAGATACGCAGTATTTT
CASRSSGSSDTQYF
>TRBV24-1|TRBD1|TRBJ2-1|.
TGTGCCACCAGTGATCCAGGACAGGGGATCTACAATGAGCAGTTCTTC
CATSDPGQGIYNEQFF
>TRBV12-3/TRBV12-4|TRBD2|TRBJ2-7|many
TGTGCCAGCAGGCGGGAGGGGGTCTACGAGCAGTACTTC
CASRREGVYEQYF
>TRBV7-9|.|TRBJ2-5|.
TGTGCCAGCAGAAAGGGAGGCACCCAAGAGACCCAGTACTTC
CASRKGGTQETQYF
>TRBV7-3|TRBD2|TRBJ2-1|.
TGTGCCAGCAGCTTACGGGGACTAGCGGGAGGGAAGACCTACAATGAGCAGTTCTTC
CASSLRGLAGGKTYNEQFF
>TRBV20-1|.|TRBJ1-4|.
TGCAGTGCCGTAGGAGGGGGGACTGAAAAACTGTTTTTT
CSAVGGGTEKLFF
>TRBV12-3/TRBV12-4|.|TRBJ2-1|many
TGTGCCAGCAGTTACGCGGCCGGCCCTGGGGATGAGCAGTTCTTC
CASSYAAGPGDEQFF
>TRBV7-2|.|TRBJ2-2|many
TGTGCCAGCAGCCCCACCTACACCGGGGAGCTGTTTTTT
CASSPTYTGELFF